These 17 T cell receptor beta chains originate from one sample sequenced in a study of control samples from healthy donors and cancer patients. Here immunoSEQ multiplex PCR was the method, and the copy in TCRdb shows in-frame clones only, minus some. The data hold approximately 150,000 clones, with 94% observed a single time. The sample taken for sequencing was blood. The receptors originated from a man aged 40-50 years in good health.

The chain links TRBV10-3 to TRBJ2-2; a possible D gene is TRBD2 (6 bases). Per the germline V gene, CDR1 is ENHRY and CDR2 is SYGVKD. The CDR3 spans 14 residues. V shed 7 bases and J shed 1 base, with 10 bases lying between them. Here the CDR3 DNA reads TGTGCCATCAAAGGGACTCTGAACACCGGGGAGCTGTTTTTT. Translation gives CAIKGTLNTGELFF.

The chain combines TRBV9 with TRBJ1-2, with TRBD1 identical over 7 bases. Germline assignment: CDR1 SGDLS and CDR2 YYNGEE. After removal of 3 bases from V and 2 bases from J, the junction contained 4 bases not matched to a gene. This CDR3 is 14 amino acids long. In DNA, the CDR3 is TGTGCCAGCAGCGACGGGACAGAGAACTATGGCTACACCTTC. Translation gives CASSDGTENYGYTF. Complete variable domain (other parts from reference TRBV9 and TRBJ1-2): DSGVTQTPKHLITATGQRVTLRCSPRSGDLSVYWYQQSLDQGLQFLIQYYNGEERAKGNILERFSAQQFPDLHSELNLSSLELGDSALYFCASSDGTENYGYTFGSGTRLTVV.

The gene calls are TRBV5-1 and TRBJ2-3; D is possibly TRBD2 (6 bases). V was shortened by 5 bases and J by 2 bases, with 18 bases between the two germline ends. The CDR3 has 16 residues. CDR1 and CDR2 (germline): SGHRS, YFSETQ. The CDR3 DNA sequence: TGCGCCAGCAGATCGGGGTTGGGACTGGCCACAGATACGCAGTATTTT. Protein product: CASRSGLGLATDTQYF.

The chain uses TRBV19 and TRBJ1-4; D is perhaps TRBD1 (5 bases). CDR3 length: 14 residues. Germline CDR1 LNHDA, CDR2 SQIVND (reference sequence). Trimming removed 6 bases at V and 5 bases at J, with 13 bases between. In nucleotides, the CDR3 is TGTGCCAGTAGATGGGACCGGGGAAATGAAAAACTGTTTTTT. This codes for CASRWDRGNEKLFF.

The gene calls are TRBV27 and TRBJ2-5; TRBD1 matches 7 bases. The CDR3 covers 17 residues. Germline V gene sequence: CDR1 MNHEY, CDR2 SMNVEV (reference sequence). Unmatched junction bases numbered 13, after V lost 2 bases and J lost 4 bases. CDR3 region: CASSLLPTGALRETQYF. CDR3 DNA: TGTGCCAGCAGTTTACTCCCCACAGGGGCTCTGAGAGAGACCCAGTACTTC.

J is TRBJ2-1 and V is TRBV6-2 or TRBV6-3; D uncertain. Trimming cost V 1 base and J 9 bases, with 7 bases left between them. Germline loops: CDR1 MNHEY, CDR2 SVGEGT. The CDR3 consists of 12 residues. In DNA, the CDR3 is TGTGCCAGCAGTTACTTGAACGGTGAGCAGTTCTTC. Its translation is CASSYLNGEQFF.

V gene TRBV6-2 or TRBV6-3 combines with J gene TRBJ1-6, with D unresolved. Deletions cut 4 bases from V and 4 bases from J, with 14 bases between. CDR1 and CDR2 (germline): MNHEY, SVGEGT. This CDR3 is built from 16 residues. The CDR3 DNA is TGTGCCAGCAGTTGGACGGCCTTAGTATATAATTCACCCCTCCACTTT. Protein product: CASSWTALVYNSPLHF.

The CDR3 DNA is TGTGCCAGCAGCTTCACAGGAGTCGGTCAGCCCCAGCATTTT. The encoded protein is CASSFTGVGQPQHF. This sequence joins TRBV7-9 and TRBJ1-5; D might be TRBD1 (5 bases). The germline V and J ends were trimmed by 3 bases and 6 bases, with 12 bases remaining between them. There are 14 residues in the CDR3. Germline CDR1 SEHNR, CDR2 FQNEAQ (reference sequence).

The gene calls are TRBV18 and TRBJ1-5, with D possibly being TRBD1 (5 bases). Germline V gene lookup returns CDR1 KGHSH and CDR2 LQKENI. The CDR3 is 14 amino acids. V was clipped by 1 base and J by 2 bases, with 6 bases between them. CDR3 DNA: TGTGCCAGCTCACCACAACAGGGCAATCAGCCCCAGCATTTT. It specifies CASSPQQGNQPQHF. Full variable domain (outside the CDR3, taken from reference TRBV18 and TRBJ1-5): NAGVMQNPRHLVRRRGQEARLRCSPMKGHSHVYWYRQLPEEGLKFMVYLQKENIIDESGMPKERFSAEFPKEGPSILRIQQVVRGDSAAYFCASSPQQGNQPQHFGDGTRLSIL.

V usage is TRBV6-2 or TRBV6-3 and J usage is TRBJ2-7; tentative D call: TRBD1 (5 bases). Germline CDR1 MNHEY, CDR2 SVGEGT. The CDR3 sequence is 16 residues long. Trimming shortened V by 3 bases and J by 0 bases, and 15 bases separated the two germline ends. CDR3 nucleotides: TGTGCCAGCAGTTATCGACTTTGGGGCTACTCCTACGAGCAGTACTTC. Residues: CASSYRLWGYSYEQYF.

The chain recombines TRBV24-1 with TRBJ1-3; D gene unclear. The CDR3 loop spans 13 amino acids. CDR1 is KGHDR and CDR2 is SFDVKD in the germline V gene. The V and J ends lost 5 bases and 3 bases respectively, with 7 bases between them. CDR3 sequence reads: CATSGEGGNTIYF. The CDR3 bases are TGTGCCACCAGTGGTGAGGGTGGAAACACCATATATTTT.

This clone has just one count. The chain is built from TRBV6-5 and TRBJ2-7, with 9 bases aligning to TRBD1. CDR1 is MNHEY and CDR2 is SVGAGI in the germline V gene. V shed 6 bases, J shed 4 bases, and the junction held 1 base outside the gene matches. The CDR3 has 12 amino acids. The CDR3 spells CASSGTGYEQYF. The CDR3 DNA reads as TGTGCCAGCAGCGGGACAGGGTACGAGCAGTACTTC.

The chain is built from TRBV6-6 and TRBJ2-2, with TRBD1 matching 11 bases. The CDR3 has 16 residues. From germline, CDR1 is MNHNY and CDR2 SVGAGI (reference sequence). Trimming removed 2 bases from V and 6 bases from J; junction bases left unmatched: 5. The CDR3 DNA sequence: TGTGCCAGCAGTTACCCGGACAGGGGGCGCGCCGGGGAGCTGTTTTTT. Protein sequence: CASSYPDRGRAGELFF.

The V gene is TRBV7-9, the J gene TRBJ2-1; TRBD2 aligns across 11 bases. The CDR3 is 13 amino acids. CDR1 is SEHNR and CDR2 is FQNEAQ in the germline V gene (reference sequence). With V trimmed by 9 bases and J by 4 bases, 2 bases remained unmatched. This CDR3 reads CASSGGAYNEQFF. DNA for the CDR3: TGTGCCAGTAGCGGGGGGGCGTACAATGAGCAGTTCTTC. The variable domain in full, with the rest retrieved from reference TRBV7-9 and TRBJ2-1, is DTGVSQNPRHKITKRGQNVTFRCDPISEHNRLYWYRQTLGQGPEFLTYFQNEAQLEKSRLLSDRFSAERPKGSFSTLEIQRTEQGDSAMYLCASSGGAYNEQFFGPGTRLTVL.

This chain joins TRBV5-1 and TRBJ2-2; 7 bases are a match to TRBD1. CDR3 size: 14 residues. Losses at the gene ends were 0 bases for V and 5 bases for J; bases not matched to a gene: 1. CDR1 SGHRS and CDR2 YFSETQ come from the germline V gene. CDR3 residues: CASSLGQGTGELFF. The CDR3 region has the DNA TGCGCCAGCAGCTTGGGACAGGGAACCGGGGAGCTGTTTTTT. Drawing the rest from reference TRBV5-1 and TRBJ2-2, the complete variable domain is KAGVTQTPRYLIKTRGQQVTLSCSPISGHRSVSWYQQTPGQGLQFLFEYFSETQRNKGNFPGRFSGRQFSNSRSEMNVSTLELGDSALYLCASSLGQGTGELFFGEGSRLTVL.

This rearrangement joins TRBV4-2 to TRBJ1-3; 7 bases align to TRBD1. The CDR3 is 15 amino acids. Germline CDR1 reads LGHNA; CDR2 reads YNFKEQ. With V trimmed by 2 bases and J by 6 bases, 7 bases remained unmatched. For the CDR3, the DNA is TGTGCCAGCAGCCAACCCACAGGGGCGGCAAACACCATATATTTT. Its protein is CASSQPTGAANTIYF.

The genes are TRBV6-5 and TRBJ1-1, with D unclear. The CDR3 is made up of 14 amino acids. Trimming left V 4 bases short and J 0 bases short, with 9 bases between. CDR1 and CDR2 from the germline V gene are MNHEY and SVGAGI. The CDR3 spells CASSSPSMNTEAFF. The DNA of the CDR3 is TGTGCCAGCAGTTCTCCTAGTATGAACACTGAAGCTTTCTTT.